Listed here is a single T cell receptor beta chain. Its antigen is as yet unknown. The authors ran a second PCR of 7 to 11 cycles using a sample-barcoded 5' primer and a J-beta primer mix. TCRdb re-called the 5' RACE reads with MiXCR, one entry per CDR3 protein. The sample lists around 1,000,000 distinct CDR3 sequences; more than 30% were seen once. This sample was included in a study of blood T cells in healthy people across ages. Study results and limitations: CMV status of donors was unknown, possibly confounding expanded clonotype changes.

The receptor was isolated from a man younger than 35 in good health. The sample taken for sequencing was blood.

The DNA for the CDR3 is TGTGCCATCGGACAGGGGGCGAATCAGCCCCAGCATTTT. Translation gives CAIGQGANQPQHF. V and J are TRBV10-3 and TRBJ1-5; TRBD1 aligns across 11 bases. The germline V gene has CDR1 ENHRY and CDR2 SYGVKD. This CDR3 comprises 13 residues. With 8 bases clipped from V and 4 bases from J, the junction kept 1 base outside the gene matches.